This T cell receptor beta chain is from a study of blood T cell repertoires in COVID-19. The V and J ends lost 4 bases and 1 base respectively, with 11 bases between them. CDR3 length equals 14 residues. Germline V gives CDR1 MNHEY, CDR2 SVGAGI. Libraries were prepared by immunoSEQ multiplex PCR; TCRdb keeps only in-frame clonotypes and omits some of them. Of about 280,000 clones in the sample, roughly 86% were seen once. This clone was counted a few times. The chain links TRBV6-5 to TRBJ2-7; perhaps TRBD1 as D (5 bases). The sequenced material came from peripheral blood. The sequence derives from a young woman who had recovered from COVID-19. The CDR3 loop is CASSLRQGSYEQYF. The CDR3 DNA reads TGTGCCAGCAGTTTAAGGCAGGGTTCCTACGAGCAGTACTTC.